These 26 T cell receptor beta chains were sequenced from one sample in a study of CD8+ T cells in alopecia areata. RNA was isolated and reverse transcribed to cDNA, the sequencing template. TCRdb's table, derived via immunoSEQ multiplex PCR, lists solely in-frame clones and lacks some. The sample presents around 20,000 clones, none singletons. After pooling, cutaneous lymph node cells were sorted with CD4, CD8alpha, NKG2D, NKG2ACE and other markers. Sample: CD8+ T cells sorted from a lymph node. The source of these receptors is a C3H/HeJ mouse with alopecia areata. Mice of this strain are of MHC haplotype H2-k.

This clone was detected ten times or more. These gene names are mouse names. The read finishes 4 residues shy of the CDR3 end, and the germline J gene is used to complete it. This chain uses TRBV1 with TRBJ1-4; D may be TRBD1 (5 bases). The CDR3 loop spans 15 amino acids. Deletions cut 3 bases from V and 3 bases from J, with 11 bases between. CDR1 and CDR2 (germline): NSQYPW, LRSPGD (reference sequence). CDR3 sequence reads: CTCSASGRANERLFF. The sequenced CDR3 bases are TGCACCTGCAGTGCCTCAGGGAGGGCCAACGAA.

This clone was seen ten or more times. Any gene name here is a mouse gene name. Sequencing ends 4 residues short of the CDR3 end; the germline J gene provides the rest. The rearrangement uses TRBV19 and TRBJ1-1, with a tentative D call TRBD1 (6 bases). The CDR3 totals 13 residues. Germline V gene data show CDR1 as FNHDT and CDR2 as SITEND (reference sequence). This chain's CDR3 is CASSIVQGPEVFF. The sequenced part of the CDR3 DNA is TGTGCCAGCAGTATAGTACAGGGTCCA.

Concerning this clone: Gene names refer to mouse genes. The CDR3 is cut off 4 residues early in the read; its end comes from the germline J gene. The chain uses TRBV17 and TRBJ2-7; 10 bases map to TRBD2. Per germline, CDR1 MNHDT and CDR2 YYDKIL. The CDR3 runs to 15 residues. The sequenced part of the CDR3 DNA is TGTGCTAGCAGTAGTCACTGGGGGGGGTGTGAT. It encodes CASSSHWGGCD. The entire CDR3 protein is CASSSHWGGCDEQYF.

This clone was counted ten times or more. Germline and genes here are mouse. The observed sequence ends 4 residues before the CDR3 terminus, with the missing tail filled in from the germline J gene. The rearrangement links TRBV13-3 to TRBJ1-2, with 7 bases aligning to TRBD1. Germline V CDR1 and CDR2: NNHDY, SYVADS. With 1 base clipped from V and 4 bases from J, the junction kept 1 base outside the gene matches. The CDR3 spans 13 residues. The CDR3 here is CASSDYRGSDYTF. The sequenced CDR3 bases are TGTGCCAGCAGTGATTACAGGGGCTCC.

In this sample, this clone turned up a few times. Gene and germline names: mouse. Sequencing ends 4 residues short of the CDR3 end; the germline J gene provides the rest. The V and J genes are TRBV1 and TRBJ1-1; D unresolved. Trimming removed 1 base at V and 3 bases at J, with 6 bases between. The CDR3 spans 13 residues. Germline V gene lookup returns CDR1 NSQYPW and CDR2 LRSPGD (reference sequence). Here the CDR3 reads CTCSAGEDTEVFF. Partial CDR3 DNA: TGCACCTGCAGTGCAGGGGAGGACACA.

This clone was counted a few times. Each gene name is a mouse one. The CDR3 region is CASRTGGEDTQYF. CDR3 DNA, as far as it was read: TGTGCCAGCAGGACAGGGGGCGAAGAC. The chain has TRBV13-3 and TRBJ2-5; TRBD1 matches at 10 bases. The read terminates 4 residues before the CDR3 end, so the remaining end is supplied by the germline J gene. The CDR3 extends over 13 amino acids. From germline, CDR1 is NNHDY and CDR2 SYVADS. Full variable domain (rest looked up from reference TRBV13-3 and TRBJ2-5): EAAVTQSPRSKVAVTGGKVTLSCHQTNNHDYMYWYRQDTGHGLRLIHYSYVADSTEKGDIPDGYKASRPSQENFSLILELASLSQTAVYFCASRTGGEDTQYFGPGTRLLVL.

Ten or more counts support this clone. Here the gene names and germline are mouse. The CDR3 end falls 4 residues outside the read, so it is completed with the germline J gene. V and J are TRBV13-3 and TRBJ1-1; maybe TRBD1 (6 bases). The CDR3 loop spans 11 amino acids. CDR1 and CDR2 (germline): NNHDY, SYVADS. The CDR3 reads CASSGTAEVFF. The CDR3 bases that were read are TGTGCCAGCAGTGGGACAGCA.

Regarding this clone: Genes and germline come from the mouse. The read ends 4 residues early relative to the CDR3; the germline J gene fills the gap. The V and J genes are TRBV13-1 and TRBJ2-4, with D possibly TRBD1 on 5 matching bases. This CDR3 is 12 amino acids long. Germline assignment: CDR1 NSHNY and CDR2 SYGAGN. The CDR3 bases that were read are TGTGCCAGCAGTGATGCAGGGAAC. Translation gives CASSDAGN. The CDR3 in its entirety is CASSDAGNTLYF.

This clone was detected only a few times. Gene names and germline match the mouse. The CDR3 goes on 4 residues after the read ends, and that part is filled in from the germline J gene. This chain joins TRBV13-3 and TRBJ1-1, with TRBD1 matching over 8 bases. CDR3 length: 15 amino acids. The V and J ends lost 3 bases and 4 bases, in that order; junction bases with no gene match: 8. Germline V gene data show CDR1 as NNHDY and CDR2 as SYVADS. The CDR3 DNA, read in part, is TGTGCCAGCAGTGGCGGCAGGGGGCGAGGCACA. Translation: CASSGGRGRGT. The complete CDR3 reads CASSGGRGRGTEVFF.

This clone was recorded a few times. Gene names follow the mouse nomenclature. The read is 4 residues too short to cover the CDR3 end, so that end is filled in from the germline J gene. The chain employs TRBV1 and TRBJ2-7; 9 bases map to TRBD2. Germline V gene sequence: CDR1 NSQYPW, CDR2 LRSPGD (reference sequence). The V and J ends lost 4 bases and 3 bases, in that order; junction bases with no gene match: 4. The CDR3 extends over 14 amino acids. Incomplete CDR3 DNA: TGCACCTGCAGTGGGACTGGGGCCCACTAT. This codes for CTCSGTGAHY. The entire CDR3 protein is CTCSGTGAHYEQYF. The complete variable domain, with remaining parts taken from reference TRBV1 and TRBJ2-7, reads VTLLEQNPRWRLVPRGQAVNLRCILKNSQYPWMSWYQQDLQKQLQWLFTLRSPGDKEVKSLPGADYLATRVTDTELRLQVANMSQGRTLYCTCSGTGAHYEQYFGPGTRLTVL.

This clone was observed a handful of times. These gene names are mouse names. CDR3 DNA, as far as it was read: TGTGCCAGCAGTGACCCGGACAAAAAC. This codes for CASSDPDKN. The entire CDR3 reads CASSDPDKNTLYF. The chain is built from TRBV13-3 and TRBJ2-4; maybe TRBD1 (5 bases). The read gets to within 4 residues of the CDR3 end, and the germline J gene fills in the rest. The CDR3 covers 13 residues. CDR1 is NNHDY and CDR2 is SYVADS in the germline V gene.

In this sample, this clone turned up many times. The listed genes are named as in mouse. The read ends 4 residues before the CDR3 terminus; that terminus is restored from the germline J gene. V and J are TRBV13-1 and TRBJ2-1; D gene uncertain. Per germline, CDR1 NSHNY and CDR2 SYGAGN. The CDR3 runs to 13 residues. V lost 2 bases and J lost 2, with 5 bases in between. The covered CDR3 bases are TGTGCCAGCAGTGACCCAGACTATGCT. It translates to CASSDPDYA. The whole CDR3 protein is CASSDPDYAEQFF.

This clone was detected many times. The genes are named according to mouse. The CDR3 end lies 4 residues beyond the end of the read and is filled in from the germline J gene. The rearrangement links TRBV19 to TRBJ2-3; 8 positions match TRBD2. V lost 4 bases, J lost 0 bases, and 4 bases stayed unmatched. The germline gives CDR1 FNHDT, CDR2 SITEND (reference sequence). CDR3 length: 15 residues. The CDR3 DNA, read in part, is TGTGCCAGCAGTCCCGGGACTGGTAGTGCAGAA. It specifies CASSPGTGSAE. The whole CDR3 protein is CASSPGTGSAETLYF.

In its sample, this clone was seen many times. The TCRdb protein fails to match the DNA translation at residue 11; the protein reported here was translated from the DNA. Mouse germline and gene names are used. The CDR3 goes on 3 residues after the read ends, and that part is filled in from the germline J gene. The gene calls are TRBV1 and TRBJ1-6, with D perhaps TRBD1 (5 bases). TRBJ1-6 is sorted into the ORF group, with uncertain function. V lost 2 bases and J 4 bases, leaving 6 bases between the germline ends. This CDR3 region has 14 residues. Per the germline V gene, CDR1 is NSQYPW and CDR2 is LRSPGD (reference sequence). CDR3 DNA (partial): TGCACCTGCAGTGCACAGGGTTATAATTCGCCC. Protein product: CTCSAQGYNSP. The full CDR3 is CTCSAQGYNSPLYF.

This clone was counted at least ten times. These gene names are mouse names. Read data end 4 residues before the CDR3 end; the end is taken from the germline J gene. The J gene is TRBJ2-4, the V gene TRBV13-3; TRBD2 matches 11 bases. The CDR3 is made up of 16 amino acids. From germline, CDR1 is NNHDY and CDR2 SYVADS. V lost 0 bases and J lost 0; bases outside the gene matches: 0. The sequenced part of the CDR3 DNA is TGTGCCAGCAGTGATGACTGGGGGGGCAGTCAAAAC. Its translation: CASSDDWGGSQN. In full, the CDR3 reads CASSDDWGGSQNTLYF.

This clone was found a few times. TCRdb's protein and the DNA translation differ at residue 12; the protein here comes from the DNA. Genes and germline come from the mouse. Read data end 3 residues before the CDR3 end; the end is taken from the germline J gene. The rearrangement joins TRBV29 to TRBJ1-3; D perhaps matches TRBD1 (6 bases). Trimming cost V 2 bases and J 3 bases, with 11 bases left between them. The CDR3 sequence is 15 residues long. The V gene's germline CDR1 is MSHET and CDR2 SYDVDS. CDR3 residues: CASSLPGEGGNTLYF. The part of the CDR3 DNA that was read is TGTGCTAGCAGTTTACCAGGGGAGGGTGGAAATACG.

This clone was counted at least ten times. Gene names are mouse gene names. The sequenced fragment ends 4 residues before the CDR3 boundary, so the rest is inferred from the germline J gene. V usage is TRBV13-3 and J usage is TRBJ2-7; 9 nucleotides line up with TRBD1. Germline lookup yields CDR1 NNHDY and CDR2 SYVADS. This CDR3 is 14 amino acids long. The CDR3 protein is CASSDAGTGYEQYF. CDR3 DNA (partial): TGTGCCAGCAGTGATGCTGGGACAGGGTAT.

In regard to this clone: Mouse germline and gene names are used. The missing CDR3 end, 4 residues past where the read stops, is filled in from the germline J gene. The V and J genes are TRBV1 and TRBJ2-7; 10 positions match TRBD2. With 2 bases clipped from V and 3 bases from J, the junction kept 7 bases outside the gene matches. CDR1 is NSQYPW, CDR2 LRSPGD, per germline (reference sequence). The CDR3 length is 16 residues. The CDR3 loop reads CTCSAPPGTGDYEQYF. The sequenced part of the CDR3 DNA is TGCACCTGCAGTGCACCCCCCGGGACTGGGGACTAT.

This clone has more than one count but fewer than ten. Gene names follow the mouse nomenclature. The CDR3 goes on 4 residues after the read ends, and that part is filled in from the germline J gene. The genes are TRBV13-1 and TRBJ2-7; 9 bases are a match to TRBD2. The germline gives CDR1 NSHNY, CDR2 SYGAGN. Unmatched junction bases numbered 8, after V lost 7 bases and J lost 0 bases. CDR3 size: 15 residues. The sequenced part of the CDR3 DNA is TGTGCCAGCGACAGGACTGGGGTGAGCTCCTAT. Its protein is CASDRTGVSSY. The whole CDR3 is CASDRTGVSSYEQYF.

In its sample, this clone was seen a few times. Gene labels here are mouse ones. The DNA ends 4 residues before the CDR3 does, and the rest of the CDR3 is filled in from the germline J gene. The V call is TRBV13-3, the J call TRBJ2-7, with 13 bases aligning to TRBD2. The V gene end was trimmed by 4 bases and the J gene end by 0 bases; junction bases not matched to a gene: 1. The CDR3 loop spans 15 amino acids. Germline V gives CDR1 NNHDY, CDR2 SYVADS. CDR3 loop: CASSRDWGGSYEQYF. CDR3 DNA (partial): TGTGCCAGCAGTCGGGACTGGGGGGGCTCCTAT.

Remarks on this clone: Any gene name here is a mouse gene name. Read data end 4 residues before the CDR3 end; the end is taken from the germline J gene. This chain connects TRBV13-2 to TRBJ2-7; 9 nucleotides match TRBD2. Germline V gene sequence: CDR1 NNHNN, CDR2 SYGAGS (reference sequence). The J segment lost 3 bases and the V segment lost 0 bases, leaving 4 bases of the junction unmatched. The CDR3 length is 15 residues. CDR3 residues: CASGDAGTGCYEQYF. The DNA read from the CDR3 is TGTGCCAGCGGTGATGCAGGGACTGGGTGCTAT.

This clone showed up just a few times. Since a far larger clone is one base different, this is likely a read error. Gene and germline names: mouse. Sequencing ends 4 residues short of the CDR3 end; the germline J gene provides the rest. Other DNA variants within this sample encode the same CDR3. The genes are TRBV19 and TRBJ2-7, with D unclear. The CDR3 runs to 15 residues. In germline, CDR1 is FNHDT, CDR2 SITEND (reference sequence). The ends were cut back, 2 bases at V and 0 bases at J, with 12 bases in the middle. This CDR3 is CASSIRRQSSYEQYF. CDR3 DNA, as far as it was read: TGTGCCAGCAGTATCCGTCGACAAAGCTCCTAT.

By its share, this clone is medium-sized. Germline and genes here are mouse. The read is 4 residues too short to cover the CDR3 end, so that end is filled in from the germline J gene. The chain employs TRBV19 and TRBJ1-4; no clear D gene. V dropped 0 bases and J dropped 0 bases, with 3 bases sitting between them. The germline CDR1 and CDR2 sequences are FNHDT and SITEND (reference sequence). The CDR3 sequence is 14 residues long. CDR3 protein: CASSIVISNERLFF. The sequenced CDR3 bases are TGTGCCAGCAGTATAGTCATTTCCAACGAA.

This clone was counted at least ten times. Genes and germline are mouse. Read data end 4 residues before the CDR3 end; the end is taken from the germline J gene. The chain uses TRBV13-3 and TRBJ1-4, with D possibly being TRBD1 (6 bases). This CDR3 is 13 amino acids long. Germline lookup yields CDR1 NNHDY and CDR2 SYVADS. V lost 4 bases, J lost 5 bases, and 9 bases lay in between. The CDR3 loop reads CASSPTGNERLFF. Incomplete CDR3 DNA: TGTGCCAGCAGTCCCACAGGGAACGAA.

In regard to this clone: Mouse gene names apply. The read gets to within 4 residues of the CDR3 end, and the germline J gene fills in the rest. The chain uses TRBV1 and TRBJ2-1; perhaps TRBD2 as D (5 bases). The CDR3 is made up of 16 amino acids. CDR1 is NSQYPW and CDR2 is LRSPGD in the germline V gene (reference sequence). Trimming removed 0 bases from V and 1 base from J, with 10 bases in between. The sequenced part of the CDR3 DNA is TGCACCTGCAGTGCAGATCCTGGACTCAACTATGCT. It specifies CTCSADPGLNYA. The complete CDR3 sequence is CTCSADPGLNYAEQFF.

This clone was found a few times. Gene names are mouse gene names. The covered CDR3 bases are TGTGCCAGCAGTATAAAGGGTGGTAGTGCAGAA. It translates to CASSIKGGSAE. The complete CDR3 reads CASSIKGGSAETLYF. The V call is TRBV19, the J call TRBJ2-3; D is undetermined. The CDR3 end falls 4 residues outside the read, so it is completed with the germline J gene. Trimming shortened V by 1 base and J by 0 bases, and 9 bases separated the two germline ends. The CDR3 loop spans 15 amino acids. Per germline, CDR1 FNHDT and CDR2 SITEND (reference sequence).